This T cell receptor (beta chain) was sequenced during a study of blood T cell repertoires in COVID-19. The assay was immunoSEQ multiplex PCR, and TCRdb's table has in-frame clones only and misses some. The sample consists of more than 250,000 clones, around nine tenths of them appearing once. Sequencing was performed on PBMCs or T cells enriched from blood (not recorded which). The TCR was taken from a woman aged 25-40 years who had recovered from COVID-19.

The CDR3 is CSARGLANEKLFF. The CDR3 nucleotides are TGCAGCGCTCGCGGGTTAGCTAATGAAAAACTGTTTTTT. The chain joins TRBV29-1 to TRBJ1-4, with D unresolved. The germline V gene encodes CDR1 SQVTM and CDR2 ANQGSEA. Between the trimmed V and J ends, which lost 7 bases and 3 bases, there was a span of 12 bases. This CDR3 is built from 13 residues. The whole variable domain, remainder taken from reference TRBV29-1 and TRBJ1-4, is SAVISQKPSRDICQRGTSLTIQCQVDSQVTMMFWYRQQPGQSLTLIATANQGSEATYESGFVIDKFPISRPNLTFSTLTVSNMSPEDSSIYLCSARGLANEKLFFGSGTQLSVL.